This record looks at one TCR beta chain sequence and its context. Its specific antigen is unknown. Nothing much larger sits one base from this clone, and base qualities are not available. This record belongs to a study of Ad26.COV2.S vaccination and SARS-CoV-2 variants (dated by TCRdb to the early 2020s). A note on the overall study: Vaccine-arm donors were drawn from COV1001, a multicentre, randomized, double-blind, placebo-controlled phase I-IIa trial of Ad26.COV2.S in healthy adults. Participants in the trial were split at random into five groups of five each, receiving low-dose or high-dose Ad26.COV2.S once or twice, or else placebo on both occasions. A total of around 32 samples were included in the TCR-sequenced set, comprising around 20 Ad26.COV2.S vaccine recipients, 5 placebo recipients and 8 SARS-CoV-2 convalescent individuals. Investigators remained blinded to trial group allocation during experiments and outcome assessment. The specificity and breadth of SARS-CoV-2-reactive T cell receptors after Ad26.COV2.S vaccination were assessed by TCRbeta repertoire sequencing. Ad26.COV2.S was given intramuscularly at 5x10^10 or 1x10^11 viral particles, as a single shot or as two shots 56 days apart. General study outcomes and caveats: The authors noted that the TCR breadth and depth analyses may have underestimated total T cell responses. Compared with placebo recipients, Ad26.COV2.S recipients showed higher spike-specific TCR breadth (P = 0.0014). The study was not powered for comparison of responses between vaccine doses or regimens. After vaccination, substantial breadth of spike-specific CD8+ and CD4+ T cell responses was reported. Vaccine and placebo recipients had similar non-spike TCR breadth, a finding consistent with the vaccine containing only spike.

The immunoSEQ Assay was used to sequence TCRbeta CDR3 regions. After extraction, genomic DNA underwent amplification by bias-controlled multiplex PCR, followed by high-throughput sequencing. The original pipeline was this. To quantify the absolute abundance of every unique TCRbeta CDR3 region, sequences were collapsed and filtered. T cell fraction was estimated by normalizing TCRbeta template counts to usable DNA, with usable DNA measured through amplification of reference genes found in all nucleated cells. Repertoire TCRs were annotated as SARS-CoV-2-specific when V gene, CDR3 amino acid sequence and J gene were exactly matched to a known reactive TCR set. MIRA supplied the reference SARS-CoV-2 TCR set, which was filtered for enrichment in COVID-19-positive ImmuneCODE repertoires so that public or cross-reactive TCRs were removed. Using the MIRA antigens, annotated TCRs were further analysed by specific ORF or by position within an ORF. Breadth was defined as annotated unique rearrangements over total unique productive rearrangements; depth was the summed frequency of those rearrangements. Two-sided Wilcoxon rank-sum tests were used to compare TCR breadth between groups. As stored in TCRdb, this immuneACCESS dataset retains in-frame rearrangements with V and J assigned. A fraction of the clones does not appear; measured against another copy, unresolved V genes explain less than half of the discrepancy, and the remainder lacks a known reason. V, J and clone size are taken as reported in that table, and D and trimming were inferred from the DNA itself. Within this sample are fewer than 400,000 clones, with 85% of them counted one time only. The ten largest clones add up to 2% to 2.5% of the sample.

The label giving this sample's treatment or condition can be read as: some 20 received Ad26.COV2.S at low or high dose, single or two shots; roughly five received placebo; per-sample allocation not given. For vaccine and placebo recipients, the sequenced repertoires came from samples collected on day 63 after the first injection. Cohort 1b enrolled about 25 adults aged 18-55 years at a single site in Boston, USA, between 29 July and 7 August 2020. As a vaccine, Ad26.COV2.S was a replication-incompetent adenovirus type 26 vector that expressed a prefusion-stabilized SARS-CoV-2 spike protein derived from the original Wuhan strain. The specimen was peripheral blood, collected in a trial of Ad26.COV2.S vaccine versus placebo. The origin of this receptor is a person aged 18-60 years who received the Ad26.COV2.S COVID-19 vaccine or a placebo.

The CDR3 in this case is CASSRAGHLQETQYF. The sequence in DNA is TGTGCCAGCAGCCGGGCGGGACACCTCCAAGAGACCCAGTACTTC. The chain is assembled from TRBV5-8 and TRBJ2-5, with the D segment possibly TRBD1 or TRBD2, each aligning over 6 bases. Reading the germline V gene gives CDR1 SGHTS and CDR2 YDEGEE. Including cysteine and phenylalanine, the CDR3 has 15 amino acids. Left in the record is the CDR3 DNA by itself, 45 bases read in frame from the first base. Deletion took 4 bases off V and 1 base off J, with a span of 14 bases between the germline ends.